Shown below are 15 T cell receptor beta chains from a single sample sequenced in a study of early T cells in non-severe SARS-CoV-2 infection (dated by TCRdb to about 2021). The library was built by means of 5' RACE. TCRdb shows the sequencer as NextSeq 500. TCRdb reworked the public reads: Q25 trimming with fastp, MiXCR clone assembly, productive beta chains retained. Records with the same CDR3 protein are collapsed into one entry carrying the most frequent genes and DNA. Across this sample there are 55,000 to 80,000 distinct CDR3 sequences, with about 10% seen only once. 13% of the sample comes from the top ten. The sample here was whole blood, taken at baseline. These receptors were taken from an adult who was a healthcare worker with PCR-confirmed SARS-CoV-2 infection or an uninfected control (not recorded which).

This clonotype was detected only a few times. The chain is built from TRBV4-3 and TRBJ1-6, with 8 bases lining up with TRBD1. Germline trimming cut 0 bases from V and 7 bases from J; bases unmatched to any gene: 8. This CDR3 comprises 17 residues. Germline loops: CDR1 LGHNA, CDR2 YSLEER. CDR3 protein: CASSQDFAGGSNSPLHF. CDR3 DNA sequence: TGCGCCAGCAGCCAAGATTTCGCAGGGGGCTCGAATTCACCCCTCCACTTT.

This clonotype was detected many times. J is TRBJ1-1 and V is TRBV6-5; D may be TRBD1 (6 bases). Germline loops: CDR1 MNHEY, CDR2 SVGAGI. The germline V and J ends were trimmed by 2 bases and 6 bases, with 13 bases remaining between them. This CDR3 has 14 amino acids. CDR3 sequence (DNA): TGTGCCAGCAGTTACACGACCGACAGGCCTGAAGCTTTCTTT. It yields the protein CASSYTTDRPEAFF.

The V gene is TRBV7-6, the J gene TRBJ2-7; D could derive from TRBD1 or TRBD2 (5 bases each). CDR3 length equals 14 residues. The V gene lost 4 bases and the J gene lost 2 bases, with 12 bases spanning the gap. Germline lookup yields CDR1 SGHVS and CDR2 FNYEAQ. CDR3 in amino acids: CASSSRDGTYEQYF. The CDR3 bases are TGTGCCAGCAGCTCGAGGGACGGAACCTACGAGCAGTACTTC. Together with reference TRBV7-6 and TRBJ2-7, the CDR3 gives the full variable domain: GAGVSQSPRYKVTKRGQDVALRCDPISGHVSLYWYRQALGQGPEFLTYFNYEAQQDKSGLPNDRFSAERPEGSISTLTIQRTEQRDSAMYRCASSSRDGTYEQYFGPGTRLTVT.

This clonotype was observed a few times. The V and J genes are TRBV9 and TRBJ1-1; D unclear. CDR1 SGDLS and CDR2 YYNGEE come from the germline V gene. This CDR3 contains 13 residues. V was pared by 0 bases and J by 6 bases, with 9 bases between. The CDR3 DNA reads as TGTGCCAGCAGCGTAGAGGGAGGTTCTGAAGCTTTCTTT. It specifies CASSVEGGSEAFF.

This clonotype was recorded many times. The rearrangement uses TRBV25-1 and TRBJ1-2, with D tentatively TRBD1 (6 bases). Trimming removed 3 bases at V and 3 bases at J, with 14 bases between. The CDR3 is 15 residues long. Germline V lookup: CDR1 MGHDK, CDR2 SYGVNS. The CDR3 nucleotides read TGTGCCAGCAGTGACAGGGGCCAGGGCGACTATGGCTACACCTTC. Residues: CASSDRGQGDYGYTF.

V gene TRBV5-1 combines with J gene TRBJ2-1; TRBD1 aligns across 7 bases. CDR3 size: 16 residues. Germline V lookup: CDR1 SGHRS, CDR2 YFSETQ. The V and J ends lost 4 bases and 0 bases, in that order; junction bases with no gene match: 7. The CDR3 region has the DNA TGCGCCAGCAGCCGACAGGGTACAAACTCCTACAATGAGCAGTTCTTC. Translating gives CASSRQGTNSYNEQFF.

There are many counts of this clonotype. The chain joins TRBV12-3 or TRBV12-4 to TRBJ2-3; weak D call: TRBD2 (6 bases). The CDR3 runs to 14 residues. Trimming pared 3 bases from V and 2 bases from J, leaving 9 bases between. The CDR3 is CASSLTSPTDTQYF. The CDR3, as DNA: TGTGCCAGCAGTTTGACTAGTCCCACAGATACGCAGTATTTT.

There are many counts of this clonotype. The gene calls are TRBV12-3 or TRBV12-4 and TRBJ1-2; 11 positions match TRBD1. This CDR3 has 15 amino acids. The J segment lost 2 bases and the V segment lost 2 bases, leaving 1 base of the junction unmatched. CDR3 residues: CASSLRDRGNYGYTF. In DNA, the CDR3 is TGTGCCAGCAGTTTAAGGGACAGGGGGAACTATGGCTACACCTTC.

The chain links TRBV14 to TRBJ2-7; 8 bases line up with TRBD1. V trimming: 5 bases; J trimming: 9 bases; junction bases outside the gene matches: 9. Per germline, CDR1 SGHDN and CDR2 FVKESK. The CDR3 has 13 residues. CDR3 protein: CASSFQPGGWQYF. CDR3 nucleotides: TGTGCCAGCAGCTTTCAACCAGGGGGCTGGCAGTACTTC.

Only a few counts were recorded for this clonotype. The chain couples TRBV29-1 to TRBJ2-2, with TRBD1 matching over 8 bases. The V gene's germline CDR1 is SQVTM and CDR2 ANQGSEA. This CDR3 has 15 amino acids. After removal of 6 bases from V and 0 bases from J, the junction contained 6 bases not matched to a gene. As DNA, the CDR3 is TGCAGCGTCGCGGACAGGGCCACGAACACCGGGGAGCTGTTTTTT. Amino acid sequence: CSVADRATNTGELFF.

The table lists this clonotype with a few counts. Only one base separates this from a far larger clonotype, so it likely reflects a read error. CDR3 sequence reads: CASSVGFSGANVLTF. CDR3 coding DNA: TGTGCCAGCAGCGTTGGATTCTCTGGGGCCAACGTCCTGACTTTC. The V gene is TRBV7-2, the J gene TRBJ2-6, with D uncertain. This CDR3 has 15 amino acids. The germline V gene encodes CDR1 SGHTA and CDR2 FQGNSA. The V and J ends lost 5 bases and 0 bases respectively, with 8 bases between them.

The CDR3 DNA reads as TGTGCCAGCAGTGAACGTAGCGGGTCCACAGATACGCAGTATTTT. It is translated as CASSERSGSTDTQYF. The chain carries TRBV2 and TRBJ2-3, with 7 bases aligning to TRBD2. CDR1 is SNHLY, CDR2 FYNNEI, per germline. Germline trimming cut 2 bases from V and 2 bases from J; bases unmatched to any gene: 4. This CDR3 is 15 amino acids long.

This clonotype has ten or more counts. V and J are TRBV6-5 and TRBJ2-7, with a tentative D call TRBD1 (7 bases). CDR3 length: 12 residues. Trimming cost V 6 bases and J 4 bases, with 10 bases left between them. CDR1 and CDR2 (germline): MNHEY, SVGAGI. The chain's CDR3 is CASSRGEYEQYF. For the CDR3, the DNA is TGTGCCAGCAGCAGGGGGGAATACGAGCAGTACTTC.

This clonotype was seen ten or more times. The chain is built from TRBV6-2 or TRBV6-3 and TRBJ2-3, with D uncertain. The CDR3 is made up of 15 amino acids. V was cut by 2 bases and J by 0 bases, with 9 bases left in between. CDR1 MNHEY and CDR2 SVGEGT come from the germline V gene. DNA for the CDR3: TGTGCCAGCAGTTACCTTGGATTCAGCACAGATACGCAGTATTTT. Protein product: CASSYLGFSTDTQYF.

The chain employs TRBV30 and TRBJ2-7; D is undetermined. Germline V gene data show CDR1 as GTSNPN and CDR2 as SVGIG (reference sequence). With 2 bases removed from V and 2 bases from J, the gap between germline ends came to 10 bases. The CDR3 totals 13 residues. CDR3 in amino acids: CAWSREATYEQYF. CDR3 nucleotides: TGTGCCTGGAGTAGAGAGGCCACCTACGAGCAGTACTTC.